This record concerns one TCR beta chain sequence. Its matching antigen is unknown. A read error may produce the germline difference seen at one junction end. TCRdb's copy holds only in-frame clones and misses some; the assay was immunoSEQ multiplex PCR. This table holds 8,500 to 9,500 clones, roughly 67% found once. The data derive from a study of T cells in pancreatic ductal adenocarcinoma. Study results and caveats: Blood had more productive templates and roughly 8-fold more unique clonotypes than tumor.

No neoadjuvant therapy was given to the selected pancreatic ductal adenocarcinoma patients before their surgery. This CDR3 has 15 amino acids. Germline V gene sequence: CDR1 KGHSH, CDR2 LQKENI. The sequence was obtained from a human donor with pancreatic ductal adenocarcinoma. This chain joins TRBV18 and TRBJ2-1, with TRBD2 matching 8 bases. Sequencing was carried out using pancreatic tumor tissue. The CDR3 DNA is TGTGCCAGCGCACCGGGGGGGGAATCCTACAATGAGCAGTTCTTC. This translates into CASAPGGESYNEQFF.